These 32 T cell receptor beta chains were all obtained from the same sample, sequenced in a study of blood T cell repertoires in COVID-19. Profiling relied on immunoSEQ multiplex PCR, and the TCRdb table lists in-frame clones only, not all of them. The table has about 440,000 clones, less than 95% seen once; the top ten hold less than 0.75%. The sequenced sample was PBMCs or T cells enriched from blood (not recorded which). These receptors all stem from a young man who had recovered from COVID-19.

The V and J genes are TRBV7-8 and TRBJ2-1; D possibly corresponds to TRBD2 (6 bases). The V gene's germline CDR1 is SGHVS and CDR2 FQNEAQ. CDR3 length equals 15 residues. V shed 3 bases and J shed 0 bases, with 9 bases lying between them. The CDR3 DNA reads TGTGCCAGCAGCTTGCGGGACCACTCCTACAATGAGCAGTTCTTC. Its translation is CASSLRDHSYNEQFF.

This clone was detected only once. CDR3 in DNA: TGTGCCAGCTCACCACTTCTATGGCAGGGGGCTTACGAGCAGTACTTC. Translated: CASSPLLWQGAYEQYF. This rearrangement joins TRBV18 to TRBJ2-7; the match to TRBD1 covers 8 bases. Germline lookup yields CDR1 KGHSH and CDR2 LQKENI. V was clipped by 1 base and J by 4 bases; unmatched bases: 9. The CDR3 extends over 16 amino acids.

This clone appeared a few times. The chain couples TRBV5-8 to TRBJ1-5; TRBD1 is a possible D gene (6 bases). The germline V gene encodes CDR1 SGHTS and CDR2 YDEGEE. V was cut by 2 bases and J by 10 bases, with 10 bases left in between. CDR3 size: 12 residues. CDR3 in DNA: TGTGCCAGCAGCTTCCAGGGGAGCCCCCAGCATTTT. This encodes CASSFQGSPQHF. Full variable domain (rest looked up from reference TRBV5-8 and TRBJ1-5): EAGVTQSPTHLIKTRGQQATLRCSPISGHTSVYWYQQALGLGLQFLLWYDEGEERNRGNFPPRFSGRQFPNYSSELNVNALELEDSALYLCASSFQGSPQHFGDGTRLSIL.

The rearrangement uses TRBV6-5 and TRBJ1-2; D is uncertain. CDR1 and CDR2 (germline): MNHEY, SVGAGI. V was cut by 2 bases and J by 1 base, with 11 bases left in between. The CDR3 runs 15 residues. This chain's CDR3 is CASSYAREGNYGYTF. The CDR3 nucleotides read TGTGCCAGCAGTTACGCGCGGGAGGGTAACTATGGCTACACCTTC.

The chain joins TRBV27 to TRBJ2-1, with unresolved D. CDR1 and CDR2 (germline): MNHEY, SMNVEV (reference sequence). Trimming shortened V by 2 bases and J by 5 bases, and 4 bases separated the two germline ends. The CDR3 totals 12 residues. The CDR3 is CASSLPNNEQFF. CDR3 coding DNA: TGTGCCAGCAGTTTACCAAACAATGAGCAGTTCTTC.

The V call is TRBV27, the J call TRBJ1-1, with a weak D call TRBD1 (5 bases). The CDR3 contains 16 residues. Trimming took off 4 bases at V and 2 bases at J, with 17 bases between the two ends. Germline V gene sequence: CDR1 MNHEY, CDR2 SMNVEV (reference sequence). DNA for the CDR3: TGTGCCAGCAGTTCGAACCTCAGGGAAATTAACACTGAAGCTTTCTTT. Translating gives CASSSNLREINTEAFF.

With regard to this clone: This specimen includes other DNA sequences encoding the same CDR3. The rearrangement links TRBV4-1 to TRBJ2-7; TRBD2 matches 8 bases. Per germline, CDR1 MGHRA and CDR2 YSYEKL. The trim removed 1 base at V and 3 bases at J, leaving 5 bases unmatched. The CDR3 loop spans 15 amino acids. As DNA, the CDR3 is TGCGCCAGCAGCCAAGGGCTAGCGGGCGGCTACGAGCAGTACTTC. Its protein product is CASSQGLAGGYEQYF.

V usage is TRBV6-5 and J usage is TRBJ1-5; 8 bases fit TRBD1. The CDR3 contains 15 residues. The V gene end was trimmed by 6 bases and the J gene end by 9 bases; junction bases not matched to a gene: 13. CDR1 and CDR2 (germline): MNHEY, SVGAGI. CDR3: CASSPLQGASRPQHF. In DNA, the CDR3 is TGTGCCAGCAGCCCACTCCAGGGGGCTAGTAGGCCCCAGCATTTT.

The rearrangement links TRBV2 to TRBJ1-5, with D unclear. The V end lost 1 base, the J end lost 8 bases, and 12 bases lay between the germline ends. This CDR3 spans 14 amino acids. Germline V gives CDR1 SNHLY, CDR2 FYNNEI. Here the CDR3 DNA reads TGTGCCAGCAGTGAAGTCCGGGGAATGGAGCCCCAGCATTTT. This encodes CASSEVRGMEPQHF.

The chain carries TRBV4-1 and TRBJ1-1; 7 bases map to TRBD1. The CDR3 spans 14 residues. Germline V gene sequence: CDR1 MGHRA, CDR2 YSYEKL. V trimming: 1 base; J trimming: 5 bases; junction bases outside the gene matches: 4. The chain's CDR3 is CASSQVPGGTEAFF. For the CDR3, the DNA is TGCGCCAGCAGCCAAGTTCCAGGGGGGACTGAAGCTTTCTTT.

The chain employs TRBV27 and TRBJ1-2, with TRBD1 as a possible D gene (6 bases). The V gene lost 5 bases and the J gene lost 2 bases, with 15 bases spanning the gap. CDR3 length: 15 residues. Germline CDR1 MNHEY, CDR2 SMNVEV (reference sequence). The CDR3 DNA sequence: TGTGCCAGCAGTCCCTCTCCGGGGGGCAACTATGGCTACACCTTC. It is translated as CASSPSPGGNYGYTF.

The chain joins TRBV4-1 to TRBJ1-1, with a possible D match to TRBD1 (6 bases). This CDR3 has 15 amino acids. V was shortened by 1 base and J by 2 bases, with 11 bases between the two germline ends. CDR1 and CDR2 (germline): MGHRA, YSYEKL. CDR3 nucleotide sequence: TGCGCCAGCAGCCAAGTTCCAGGGGCCAACACTGAAGCTTTCTTT. Protein sequence: CASSQVPGANTEAFF.

This rearrangement joins TRBV10-3 to TRBJ2-1; no reliable D call. This CDR3 is 12 amino acids long. Trimming removed 7 bases at V and 5 bases at J, with 9 bases between. The germline gives CDR1 ENHRY, CDR2 SYGVKD. The chain's CDR3 is CAIMRSDNEQFF. The DNA of the CDR3 is TGTGCCATCATGAGGTCAGACAATGAGCAGTTCTTC.

The V call is TRBV19, the J call TRBJ2-2; D perhaps matches TRBD1 (5 bases). V lost 6 bases and J 1 base, leaving 15 bases between the germline ends. This CDR3 comprises 16 residues. Germline V gives CDR1 LNHDA, CDR2 SQIVND (reference sequence). The CDR3 here is CASREYRSLNTGELFF. CDR3 DNA sequence: TGTGCCAGTAGAGAGTACAGGAGCTTGAACACCGGGGAGCTGTTTTTT.

Only one count was recorded for this clone. J is TRBJ2-7 and V is TRBV4-2; 12 bases line up with TRBD2. Germline trimming cut 3 bases from V and 4 bases from J; bases unmatched to any gene: 4. The CDR3 has 15 amino acids. Germline V gene lookup returns CDR1 LGHNA and CDR2 YNFKEQ. CDR3 DNA sequence: TGTGCCAGCAGCCAGCAGACTAGCGGGAGTTACGAGCAGTACTTC. Residues: CASSQQTSGSYEQYF.

CDR3: CASGLGQEAFF. CDR3 DNA sequence: TGTGCCAGTGGACTGGGACAGGAAGCTTTCTTT. The chain joins TRBV28 to TRBJ1-1, with 7 bases lining up with TRBD1. V shed 9 bases, J shed 8 bases, and the junction held 6 bases outside the gene matches. This CDR3 is 11 amino acids long. CDR1 and CDR2 from the germline V gene are MDHEN and SYDVKM. Based on the CDR3 plus reference TRBV28 and TRBJ1-1, the full variable domain is DVKVTQSSRYLVKRTGEKVFLECVQDMDHENMFWYRQDPGLGLRLIYFSYDVKMKEKGDIPEGYSVSREKKERFSLILESASTNQTSMYLCASGLGQEAFFGQGTRLTVV.

The chain combines TRBV28 with TRBJ1-2, with a possible D match to TRBD1 (5 bases). Germline loops: CDR1 MDHEN, CDR2 SYDVKM. CDR3 length equals 13 residues. Trimming took off 6 bases at V and 8 bases at J, with 16 bases between the two ends. CDR3 sequence reads: CASSPGQGLGYTF. For the CDR3, the DNA is TGTGCCAGCAGCCCCGGGCAGGGTTTGGGCTACACCTTC.

The V gene is TRBV11-3, the J gene TRBJ2-5; D unclear. CDR3 length: 15 residues. The germline V gene has CDR1 SGHNT and CDR2 YENEEA. V lost 5 bases and J lost 2, with 15 bases in between. The CDR3 nucleotides are TGTGCCAGCAGCCAAAAAAAGGAGAATCAAGAGACCCAGTACTTC. This gives the protein CASSQKKENQETQYF.

This clone was recorded once. The chain is built from TRBV7-2 and TRBJ2-1, with 9 bases matching TRBD2. Per germline, CDR1 SGHTA and CDR2 FQGNSA. The V and J ends lost 0 bases and 3 bases, in that order; junction bases with no gene match: 3. There are 16 residues in the CDR3. In DNA, the CDR3 is TGTGCCAGCAGCTTAGCGTTAGCGGGAGTCTACAATGAGCAGTTCTTC. The encoded protein is CASSLALAGVYNEQFF.

DNA of the CDR3: TGTGCCAGCAGCCAAGATCAGGGCCTCGCTGAAGCTTTCTTT. This sequence encodes CASSQDQGLAEAFF. The chain links TRBV3-1 (or the pseudogene TRBV3-2) to TRBJ1-1, with a tentative D call TRBD1 (5 bases). Trimming stripped 0 bases from V and 6 bases from J, with 11 bases between. Germline-derived CDR1 and CDR2 are LGHDT and YNNKEL (reference sequence). This CDR3 is built from 14 residues.

The J gene is TRBJ2-3, the V gene TRBV5-8; 8 nucleotides line up with TRBD2. Trimming took 4 bases from V and 0 from J; bases not matched to a gene: 13. This CDR3 contains 18 residues. Germline CDR1 SGHTS, CDR2 YDEGEE. The CDR3 reads CASSLGPLAGISTDTQYF. DNA of the CDR3: TGTGCCAGCAGCCTTGGACCCCTAGCGGGCATTAGCACAGATACGCAGTATTTT.

The V and J genes are TRBV29-1 and TRBJ1-2, with 7 bases lining up with TRBD1. Trimming at V came to 5 bases and at J to 6 bases, leaving 12 bases not matched to a gene. The germline V gene has CDR1 SQVTM and CDR2 ANQGSEA. This CDR3 is built from 14 residues. CDR3: CSVYETGQDDGYTF. CDR3 in DNA: TGCAGCGTTTACGAGACAGGGCAGGATGATGGCTACACCTTC.

A note on this clone: With a much larger clone just one base away, this may be a read error. This chain links TRBV7-9 with TRBJ1-5, with 8 bases identical to TRBD1. V was clipped by 0 bases and J by 5 bases; unmatched bases: 0. The CDR3 extends over 14 amino acids. Germline values: CDR1 SEHNR, CDR2 FQNEAQ (reference sequence). The CDR3 loop reads CASSLATGDQPQHF. The CDR3 DNA follows: TGTGCCAGCAGCTTAGCGACAGGGGATCAGCCCCAGCATTTT. The variable domain in full, with the rest retrieved from reference TRBV7-9 and TRBJ1-5, is DTGVSQNPRHKITKRGQNVTFRCDPISEHNRLYWYRQTLGQGPEFLTYFQNEAQLEKSRLLSDRFSAERPKGSFSTLEIQRTEQGDSAMYLCASSLATGDQPQHFGDGTRLSIL.

The chain employs TRBV19 and TRBJ1-4; the D is unclear. CDR1 LNHDA and CDR2 SQIVND come from the germline V gene (reference sequence). Trimming left V 8 bases short and J 5 bases short, with 12 bases between. This CDR3 has 13 residues. The CDR3 nucleotides are TGTGCCAGTCGAACGGGGAAAAATGAAAAACTGTTTTTT. Translation: CASRTGKNEKLFF.

The rearrangement links TRBV28 to TRBJ1-1, with D unclear. The V end lost 2 bases, the J end lost 2 bases, and 6 bases lay between the germline ends. Germline V gives CDR1 MDHEN, CDR2 SYDVKM. This CDR3 is 13 amino acids long. Written as DNA, the CDR3 is TGTGCCAGCAGTTTAAGAGGTAACACTGAAGCTTTCTTT. Translated, it gives CASSLRGNTEAFF. Together with reference TRBV28 and TRBJ1-1, the CDR3 gives the full variable domain: DVKVTQSSRYLVKRTGEKVFLECVQDMDHENMFWYRQDPGLGLRLIYFSYDVKMKEKGDIPEGYSVSREKKERFSLILESASTNQTSMYLCASSLRGNTEAFFGQGTRLTVV.

The V call is TRBV11-3, the J call TRBJ2-5; a weak D match, TRBD2 (6 bases). Germline lookup yields CDR1 SGHNT and CDR2 YENEEA. V lost 4 bases and J 4 bases, leaving 22 bases between the germline ends. CDR3 length equals 17 residues. CDR3 bases: TGTGCCAGCAGCTCAACCACCGGGAGTAAAGTAGGAGAGACCCAGTACTTC. Protein product: CASSSTTGSKVGETQYF.

V and J are TRBV4-1 and TRBJ1-1; 7 nucleotides line up with TRBD1. Germline V CDR1 and CDR2: MGHRA, YSYEKL. Unmatched junction bases numbered 3, after V lost 4 bases and J lost 4 bases. This CDR3 is built from 13 residues. The CDR3 DNA follows: TGCGCCAGCAGCCTCGCAGGGGGCACTGAAGCTTTCTTT. Its translation: CASSLAGGTEAFF.

For the CDR3, the DNA is TGCAGCGTTGACGGGACAGGGAACACCGGGGAGCTGTTTTTT. Protein: CSVDGTGNTGELFF. The rearrangement uses TRBV29-1 and TRBJ2-2; TRBD1 agrees at 8 bases. This CDR3 spans 14 amino acids. V was clipped by 3 bases and J by 1 base; unmatched bases: 1. The germline V gene has CDR1 SQVTM and CDR2 ANQGSEA.

This rearrangement joins TRBV27 to TRBJ1-1, with 8 bases aligning to TRBD1. CDR1 is MNHEY and CDR2 is SMNVEV in the germline V gene (reference sequence). Germline trimming cut 6 bases from V and 8 bases from J; bases unmatched to any gene: 5. CDR3 length: 12 amino acids. CDR3 nucleotides: TGTGCCAGCAGCCTTAGGACAGGGGAAGCTTTCTTT. Its translation is CASSLRTGEAFF.

The J gene is TRBJ1-5, the V gene TRBV19, with D possibly matching TRBD1 (5 bases). The V and J ends lost 5 bases and 7 bases respectively, with 21 bases between them. The CDR3 consists of 16 residues. The V gene's germline CDR1 is LNHDA and CDR2 SQIVND (reference sequence). This CDR3 reads CASSGGYKESGQPQHF. The CDR3, as DNA: TGTGCCAGTAGTGGGGGGTACAAGGAGTCGGGACAGCCCCAGCATTTT.

The chain carries TRBV13 and TRBJ1-2; 12 bases map to TRBD1. The CDR3 covers 16 residues. Germline CDR1 and CDR2: PRHDT and FYEKMQ (reference sequence). Losses at the gene ends were 3 bases for V and 8 bases for J; bases not matched to a gene: 10. CDR3 protein: CASSFNRDRGLQGYTF. The CDR3 DNA sequence: TGTGCCAGCAGCTTCAACCGGGACAGGGGGCTGCAAGGCTACACCTTC.

This clone was counted a single time. This rearrangement joins TRBV21-1 to TRBJ1-1; TRBD1 is taken as the D call from the table, unchecked against the DNA. TRBV21-1 is deemed a pseudogene. CDR3 length equals 14 residues. The DNA of the CDR3 is TGTGCCAGCAGCAATGCAGGAATGAACACTGAAGCTTTCTTT. It yields the protein CASSNAGMNTEAFF.